Listed below are T cell receptor beta chains from one sample, sequenced in a study of T cells in Graves' hyperthyroidism and ophthalmopathy. TCRdb called the multiplex PCR reads again in MiXCR, with one record for every CDR3 protein. The table shows around 700,000 distinct CDR3 sequences, with 18% occurring only once. Source material: blood. These receptors all stem from a woman aged 45-65 years with Graves' hyperthyroidism that later progressed to Graves' ophthalmopathy. The CDR3 runs from the conserved cysteine through the conserved F or W. Each record gives: V gene, clone size, CDR3 length, J gene, D gene, CDR3 protein, CDR3 DNA. A D gene is named only where the DNA matches it firmly. The size of a clone is reported for some rows only, either as once, few or many, or as a class for expanded clones.

TRBV11-2,many,16,TRBJ2-1,TRBD2,CASSPPGLAGFNEQFF,TGTGCCAGCAGCCCGCCGGGACTAGCGGGGTTCAATGAGCAGTTCTTC
TRBV9,few,14,TRBJ1-4,-,CASSVAGANEKLFF,TGTGCCAGCAGCGTAGCGGGGGCAAATGAAAAACTGTTTTTT
TRBV20-1,many,13,TRBJ1-4,-,CSASVSGGGKLFF,TGCAGTGCTAGCGTGTCAGGAGGCGGAAAACTGTTTTTT
TRBV28,-,16,TRBJ2-3,TRBD2,CASSLRLLAGADTQYF,TGTGCCAGCAGTTTGCGACTTCTAGCGGGGGCAGATACGCAGTATTTT
TRBV12-3/TRBV12-4,-,12,TRBJ2-7,-,CASSPGFYEQYF,TGTGCCAGCAGTCCAGGATTCTACGAGCAGTACTTC
TRBV27,-,13,TRBJ2-7,-,CASSERLSYEQYF,TGTGCCAGCAGTGAAAGGCTGTCCTACGAGCAGTACTTC
TRBV19,few,14,TRBJ1-3,-,CASKETFSGNTIYF,TGTGCCAGTAAGGAAACCTTCTCTGGAAACACCATATATTTT
TRBV15,many,14,TRBJ2-3,-,CATSRERRTDTQYF,TGTGCCACCAGCAGGGAACGGAGAACAGATACGCAGTATTTT
TRBV25-1,-,12,TRBJ2-7,-,CASRTRTGEQYF,TGTGCCAGCAGAACACGAACAGGGGAGCAGTACTTC
TRBV2,many,12,TRBJ1-1,-,CASTEGDTEAFF,TGTGCCAGCACCGAGGGGGACACTGAAGCTTTCTTT
TRBV20-1,few,13,TRBJ1-5,-,CSARPMREQPQHF,TGCAGTGCTCGGCCAATGCGTGAGCAGCCCCAGCATTTT
TRBV5-1,once,13,TRBJ1-4,-,CASSLVGNEKLFF,TGCGCCAGCAGCTTGGTTGGTAATGAAAAACTGTTTTTT
TRBV6-1,-,13,TRBJ2-3,-,CASSEAQGSTQYF,TGTGCCAGCAGTGAGGCACAGGGATCAACGCAGTATTTT
TRBV12-3/TRBV12-4,-,14,TRBJ1-6,-,CASSFRQGVSPLHF,TGTGCCAGCAGTTTCCGGCAGGGTGTTTCACCCCTCCACTTT
TRBV29-1,-,14,TRBJ2-7,TRBD1,CSVRSRQGAYGQYF,TGCAGCGTCCGTTCTAGACAGGGGGCCTACGGGCAGTACTTC
TRBV5-4,-,13,TRBJ1-4,-,CASSFLWDEKLFF,TGTGCCAGCAGCTTTTTATGGGATGAAAAACTGTTTTTT
TRBV27,few,15,TRBJ1-5,TRBD1,CASSPGTVGNQPQHF,TGTGCCAGCAGTCCTGGGACAGTCGGGAATCAGCCCCAGCATTTT
TRBV6-1,few,17,TRBJ2-1,-,CASRPLGDVGSYNEQFF,TGTGCCAGCAGACCCTTGGGGGACGTGGGCTCCTACAATGAGCAGTTCTTC
TRBV11-2,many,14,TRBJ2-5,TRBD1,CASSTWDSQETQYF,TGTGCCAGCAGCACCTGGGACAGCCAAGAGACCCAGTACTTC
TRBV7-9,-,19,TRBJ1-1,-,CASSLANGGRGFGNTEAFF,TGTGCCAGCAGCTTGGCCAATGGGGGGCGCGGGTTTGGGAACACTGAAGCTTTCTTT
TRBV5-1,many,16,TRBJ2-3,-,CASSLALGPITDTQYF,TGCGCCAGCAGCTTGGCCCTGGGACCAATTACAGATACGCAGTATTTT
TRBV9,few,14,TRBJ1-3,-,CASSVESSGNTIYF,TGTGCCAGCAGCGTAGAGAGCTCTGGAAACACCATATATTTT
TRBV30,many,13,TRBJ1-2,-,CAWSVGQNYGYTF,TGTGCCTGGAGTGTTGGGCAGAACTATGGCTACACCTTC
TRBV9,few,15,TRBJ2-7,TRBD2,CASSPRDYPVGEQYF,TGTGCCAGCAGCCCCCGGGACTACCCCGTGGGGGAGCAGTACTTC
TRBV5-1,many,15,TRBJ2-7,-,CASSLRPTGSYEQYF,TGCGCCAGCAGCTTACGACCGACAGGTTCCTACGAGCAGTACTTC
TRBV9,many,13,TRBJ2-5,-,CASSASGVETQYF,TGTGCCAGCAGCGCCTCAGGGGTGGAGACCCAGTACTTC
TRBV7-8,-,14,TRBJ2-1,-,CASSSTLLGDEQFF,TGTGCCAGCAGCTCGACCTTACTAGGAGATGAGCAGTTCTTC
TRBV19,-,16,TRBJ2-6,TRBD1,CASTGTGGFGANVLTF,TGTGCCAGTACCGGGACAGGGGGCTTTGGGGCCAACGTCCTGACTTTC
TRBV14,-,17,TRBJ2-1,-,CASSQGAPRRSYNEQFF,TGTGCCAGCAGCCAGGGGGCCCCTAGAAGGTCCTACAATGAGCAGTTCTTC
TRBV12-5,few,15,TRBJ1-2,-,CASGLAQALPISYTF,TGTGCTAGTGGTTTGGCACAGGCCCTACCTATAAGCTACACCTTC
TRBV12-3/TRBV12-4,-,11,TRBJ1-2,-,CASRGDRSYTF,TGTGCCAGCAGGGGGGACCGCTCCTACACCTTC
TRBV7-9,-,14,TRBJ2-2,-,CASSIRKLTGELFF,TGTGCCAGCAGCATCAGGAAACTCACCGGGGAGCTGTTTTTT
TRBV5-1,many,15,TRBJ1-3,-,CASSLDRSSGNTIYF,TGCGCCAGCAGCTTGGACAGGAGCTCTGGAAACACCATATATTTT
TRBV7-9,few,16,TRBJ1-3,TRBD1,CASSPWWDRAGNTIYF,TGTGCCAGCAGCCCTTGGTGGGACAGGGCTGGAAACACCATATATTTT
TRBV7-2,few,15,TRBJ2-2,-,CASSLKVVADGELFF,TGTGCCAGCAGCTTGAAGGTGGTAGCTGACGGGGAGCTGTTTTTT
TRBV7-8,many,14,TRBJ2-7,TRBD1,CASSFPGQSYEQYF,TGTGCCAGCAGCTTCCCGGGACAGTCCTACGAGCAGTACTTC
TRBV6-9,few,15,TRBJ2-5,TRBD1,CASSYIGTGSETQYF,TGTGCCAGCAGTTATATAGGGACAGGGTCCGAGACCCAGTACTTC
TRBV7-3,-,16,TRBJ2-1,TRBD1,CASSGGTGAVYNEQFF,TGTGCCAGCAGCGGCGGGACAGGGGCGGTCTACAATGAGCAGTTCTTC
TRBV9,few,13,TRBJ1-2,-,CASSMSTNYGYTF,TGTGCCAGCAGCATGAGTACAAACTATGGCTACACCTTC
TRBV4-1,-,15,TRBJ1-4,TRBD1,CASSQVNRGREKLFF,TGCGCCAGCAGCCAGGTCAACAGGGGGCGAGAAAAACTGTTTTTT
TRBV7-3,few,13,TRBJ1-1,-,CASSLGGGVEAFF,TGTGCCAGCAGCTTAGGAGGGGGAGTTGAAGCTTTCTTT
TRBV7-6,many,13,TRBJ2-1,-,CASSFRGQGEQFF,TGTGCCAGCAGCTTTCGTGGTCAAGGTGAGCAGTTCTTC
TRBV5-1,-,13,TRBJ1-2,TRBD1,CASSTGQRPGYTF,TGCGCCAGCAGCACGGGACAGCGGCCCGGCTACACCTTC